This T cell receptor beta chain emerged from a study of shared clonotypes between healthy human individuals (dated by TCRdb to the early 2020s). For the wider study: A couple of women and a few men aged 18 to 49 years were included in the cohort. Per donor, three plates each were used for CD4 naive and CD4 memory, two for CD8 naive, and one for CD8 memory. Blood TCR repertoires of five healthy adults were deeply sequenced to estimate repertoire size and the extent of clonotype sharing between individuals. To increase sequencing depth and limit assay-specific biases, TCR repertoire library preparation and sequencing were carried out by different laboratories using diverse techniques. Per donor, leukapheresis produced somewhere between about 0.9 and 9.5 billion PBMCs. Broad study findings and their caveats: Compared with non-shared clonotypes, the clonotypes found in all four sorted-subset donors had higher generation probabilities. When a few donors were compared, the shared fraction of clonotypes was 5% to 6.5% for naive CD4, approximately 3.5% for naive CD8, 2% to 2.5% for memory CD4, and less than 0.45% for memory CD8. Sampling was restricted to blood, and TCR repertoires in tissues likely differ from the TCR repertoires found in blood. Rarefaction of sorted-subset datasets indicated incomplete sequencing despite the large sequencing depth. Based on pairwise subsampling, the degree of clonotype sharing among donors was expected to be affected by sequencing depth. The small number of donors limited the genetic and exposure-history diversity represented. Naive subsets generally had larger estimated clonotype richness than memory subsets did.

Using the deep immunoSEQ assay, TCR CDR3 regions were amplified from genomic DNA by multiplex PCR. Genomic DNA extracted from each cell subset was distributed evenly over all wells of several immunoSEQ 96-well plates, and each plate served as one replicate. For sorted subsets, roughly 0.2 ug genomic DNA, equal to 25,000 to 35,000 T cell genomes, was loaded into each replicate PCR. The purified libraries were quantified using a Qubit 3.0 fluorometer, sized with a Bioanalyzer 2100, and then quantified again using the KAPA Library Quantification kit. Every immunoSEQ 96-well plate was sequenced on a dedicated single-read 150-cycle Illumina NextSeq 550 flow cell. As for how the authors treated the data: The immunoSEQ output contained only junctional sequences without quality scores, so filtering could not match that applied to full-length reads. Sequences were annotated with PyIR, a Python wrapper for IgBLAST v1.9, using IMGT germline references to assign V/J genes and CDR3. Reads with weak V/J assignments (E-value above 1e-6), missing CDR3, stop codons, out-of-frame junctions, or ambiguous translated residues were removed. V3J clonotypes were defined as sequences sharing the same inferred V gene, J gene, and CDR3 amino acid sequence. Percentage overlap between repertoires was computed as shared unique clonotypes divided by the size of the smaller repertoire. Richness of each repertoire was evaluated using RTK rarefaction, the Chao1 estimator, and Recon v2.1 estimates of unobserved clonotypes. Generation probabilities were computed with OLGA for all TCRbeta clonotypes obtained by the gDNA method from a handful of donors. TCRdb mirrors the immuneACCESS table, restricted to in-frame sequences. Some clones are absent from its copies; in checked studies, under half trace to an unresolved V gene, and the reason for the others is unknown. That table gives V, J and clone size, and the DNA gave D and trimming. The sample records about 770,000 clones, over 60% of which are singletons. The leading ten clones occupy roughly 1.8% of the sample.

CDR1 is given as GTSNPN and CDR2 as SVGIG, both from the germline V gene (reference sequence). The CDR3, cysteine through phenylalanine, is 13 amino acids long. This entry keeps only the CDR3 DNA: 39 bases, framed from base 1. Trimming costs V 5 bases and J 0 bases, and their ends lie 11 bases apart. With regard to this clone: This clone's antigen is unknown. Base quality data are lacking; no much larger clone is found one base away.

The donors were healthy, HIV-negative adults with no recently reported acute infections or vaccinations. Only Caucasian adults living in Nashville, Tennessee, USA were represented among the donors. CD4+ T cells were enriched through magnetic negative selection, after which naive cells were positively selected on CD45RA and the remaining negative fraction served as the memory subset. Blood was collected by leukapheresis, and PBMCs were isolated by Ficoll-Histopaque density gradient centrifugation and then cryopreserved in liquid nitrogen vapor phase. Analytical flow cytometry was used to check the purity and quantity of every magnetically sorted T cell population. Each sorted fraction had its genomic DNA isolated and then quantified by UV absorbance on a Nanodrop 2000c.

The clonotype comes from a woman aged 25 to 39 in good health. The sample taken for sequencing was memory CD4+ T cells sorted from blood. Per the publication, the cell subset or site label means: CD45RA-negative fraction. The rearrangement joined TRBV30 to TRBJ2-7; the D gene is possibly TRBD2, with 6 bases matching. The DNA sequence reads TGTGCCTGGCGCCTTAGCGGCTCCTACGAGCAGTACTTC. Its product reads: CAWRLSGSYEQYF.